This TCR beta chain stems from a study of T cells in Graves' hyperthyroidism and ophthalmopathy. Broader study findings: Researchers found most expanded thyroid clonotypes above 0.001 in blood as well. Ophthalmopathy onset followed model prediction by a median around 6.6 months.

Using RNA transcripts as the source, TCR beta CDR3 regions were amplified. TCR CDR3 underwent first-round RT-PCR with the HTBI primer set. TCRdb itself ran the multiplex PCR reads through MiXCR, one entry per CDR3 protein. The table lists 45,000 to 55,000 distinct CDR3 sequences, approximately 58% of them singletons. This clonotype was detected ten times or more. Antigen unknown. Germline loops: CDR1 MNHNS, CDR2 SASEGT. The CDR3 runs 13 residues. The V end lost 2 bases, the J end lost 3 bases, and 8 bases lay between the germline ends. The sequenced material came from peripheral blood or thyroid tissue (not recorded which). This clonotype was obtained from a man aged 18 to 30 with Graves' hyperthyroidism. This chain links TRBV6-1 with TRBJ2-7, with a weak D call TRBD1 (5 bases). For the CDR3, the DNA is TGTGCCAGCAGTGAAAACAGGTACTACGAGCAGTACTTC. Amino acids: CASSENRYYEQYF.